Below are 20 T cell receptor beta chains sequenced from a single sample in a study of T cells in Graves' hyperthyroidism and ophthalmopathy (dated by TCRdb to about 2019). Preparation of the library involved multiplex PCR. The instrument was an Illumina HiSeq 2000. Amplification of TCR beta CDR3 regions was carried out from RNA transcripts. The TCR CDR3 was subjected to a first round of RT-PCR using the HTBI primer set and the Qiagen OneStep RT-PCR kit. TCRdb took the public reads, trimmed them with fastp at Q25, ran MiXCR for clone calling and kept in-frame beta chains. Identical CDR3 protein sequences are pooled into one entry, listed with their most common genes and DNA. The sample profile shows under 800,000 distinct CDR3 sequences; approximately 15% of them were found once. Of the sample, approximately 10% is held by the ten largest clones. Input material: blood. The origin of the receptors is a woman under 30 with Graves' hyperthyroidism.

V usage is TRBV20-1 and J usage is TRBJ1-3, with a weak D call TRBD1 (6 bases). CDR3 size: 15 residues. V was trimmed by 0 bases and J by 8 bases, leaving 17 bases between them. CDR1 and CDR2 (germline): DFQATT, SNEGSKA (reference sequence). CDR3 bases: TGCAGTGCTAGAGACCCCCCGGGGGGCGCAGACACCATATATTTT. It specifies CSARDPPGGADTIYF.

About this clonotype: A much larger clone differs from this one at a single base, so this may be a read error. The chain has TRBV6-2 or TRBV6-3 and TRBJ1-2, with unresolved D. Germline V CDR1 and CDR2: MNHEY, SVGEGT. V was shortened by 4 bases and J by 5 bases, with 11 bases between the two germline ends. The CDR3 spans 13 residues. The CDR3 here is CASSCSAGYGYTF. CDR3 coding DNA: TGTGCCAGCAGTTGCTCCGCGGGATATGGCTACACCTTC.

The DNA for the CDR3 is TGTGCCAGCAGTGATCTGGGGTGGCCTCTATCTGGGGCCAACGTCCTGACTTTC. Translation: CASSDLGWPLSGANVLTF. The chain recombines TRBV2 with TRBJ2-6; the D is unclear. V was shortened by 3 bases and J by 1 base, with 16 bases between the two germline ends. The CDR3 covers 18 residues. Germline loops: CDR1 SNHLY, CDR2 FYNNEI.

This clonotype was seen at least ten times. V gene TRBV3-1 combines with J gene TRBJ2-3; D might be TRBD1 (6 bases). Germline CDR1 LGHDT, CDR2 YNNKEL (reference sequence). The CDR3 is 15 amino acids. Trimming pared 6 bases from V and 4 bases from J, leaving 17 bases between. The CDR3 here is CASSLSGPGADTQYF. The CDR3 DNA reads as TGTGCCAGCAGTCTTTCCGGTCCAGGGGCAGATACGCAGTATTTT.

V gene TRBV29-1 combines with J gene TRBJ2-5; no definite D call. The germline V and J ends were trimmed by 4 bases and 5 bases, with 11 bases remaining between them. CDR1 and CDR2 from the germline V gene are SQVTM and ANQGSEA. The CDR3 is made up of 12 amino acids. The chain's CDR3 is CSVVAPSETQYF. In DNA form, the CDR3 reads TGCAGCGTTGTAGCACCATCGGAGACCCAGTACTTC.

This sequence joins TRBV30 and TRBJ1-2, with TRBD1 matching over 10 bases. The CDR3 is made up of 15 amino acids. The V gene's germline CDR1 is GTSNPN and CDR2 SVGIG (reference sequence). With 1 base clipped from V and 4 bases from J, the junction kept 6 bases outside the gene matches. Here the CDR3 reads CAWSGGQGEIYGYTF. CDR3 DNA sequence: TGTGCCTGGAGTGGCGGACAGGGGGAGATCTATGGCTACACCTTC.

This clonotype was picked up a small number of times. V and J are TRBV24-1 and TRBJ2-3; D possibly corresponds to TRBD2 (6 bases). CDR1 and CDR2 (germline): KGHDR, SFDVKD. The CDR3 runs to 15 residues. The ends were cut back, 4 bases at V and 4 bases at J, with 14 bases in the middle. The DNA for the CDR3 is TGTGCCACCAGTGACCCCGGGAGAGTGGCAGATACGCAGTATTTT. Translating gives CATSDPGRVADTQYF.

This clonotype was detected many times. The chain recombines TRBV30 with TRBJ1-6; D not certain. Looked up from germline, CDR1 is GTSNPN and CDR2 is SVGIG (reference sequence). The CDR3 sequence is 13 residues long. Trimming removed 1 base at V and 5 bases at J, with 6 bases between. The chain's CDR3 is CAWSETDNSPLHF. The CDR3 coding sequence is TGTGCCTGGAGTGAGACCGATAATTCACCCCTCCACTTT.

This clonotype was recorded at least ten times. The chain is built from TRBV15 and TRBJ1-2, with TRBD1 matching over 12 bases. The CDR3 contains 15 residues. The ends lost 4 bases at V and 6 bases at J; junction bases unmatched: 6. Germline CDR1 reads LNHNV; CDR2 reads YYDKDF (reference sequence). The CDR3 sequence: CATSTLRDRGHGYTF. CDR3 DNA: TGTGCCACCAGCACACTCCGGGACAGGGGGCATGGCTACACCTTC. The full variable domain, rest sourced from reference TRBV15 and TRBJ1-2, is DAMVIQNPRYQVTQFGKPVTLSCSQTLNHNVMYWYQQKSSQAPKLLFHYYDKDFNNEADTPDNFQSRRPNTSFCFLDIRSPGLGDTAMYLCATSTLRDRGHGYTFGSGTRLTVV.

There are many counts of this clonotype. CDR3 coding DNA: TGTGCCAGCAGTTTAGCAGGGAGCTCGGCTGAAGCTTTCTTT. This translates into CASSLAGSSAEAFF. The rearrangement joins TRBV6-1 to TRBJ1-1; D is possibly TRBD1 (5 bases). With 5 bases removed from V and 6 bases from J, the gap between germline ends came to 16 bases. From germline, CDR1 is MNHNS and CDR2 SASEGT. The CDR3 consists of 14 residues.

This clonotype was seen only a few times. The chain employs TRBV24-1 and TRBJ1-5; D not resolved. CDR1 KGHDR and CDR2 SFDVKD come from the germline V gene. This CDR3 spans 14 amino acids. The V and J ends lost 3 bases and 0 bases respectively, with 5 bases between them. The CDR3 is CATSDVFSNQPQHF. The CDR3 DNA is TGTGCCACCAGTGATGTCTTTAGCAATCAGCCCCAGCATTTT.

The CDR3 nucleotides read TGTGCCACCAGTATCGGGTCGGGTGAGCAGTTCTTC. It is translated as CATSIGSGEQFF. This rearrangement joins TRBV24-1 to TRBJ2-1; D remains unclear. The CDR3 is 12 residues long. V lost 6 bases, J lost 9 bases, and 11 bases lay in between. CDR1 is KGHDR, CDR2 SFDVKD, per germline.

This clonotype was seen many times. V and J are TRBV28 and TRBJ2-7; the D gene is possibly TRBD2 (5 bases). V was pared by 6 bases and J by 0 bases, with 15 bases between. There are 15 residues in the CDR3. The germline gives CDR1 MDHEN, CDR2 SYDVKM. The CDR3 sequence is CASSSLDWSSYEQYF. CDR3 bases: TGTGCCAGCAGCTCCTTGGACTGGAGCTCCTACGAGCAGTACTTC.

This clonotype has ten or more counts. V usage is TRBV3-1 and J usage is TRBJ2-1; D uncertain. CDR3 length: 15 amino acids. Germline V CDR1 and CDR2: LGHDT, YNNKEL (reference sequence). The V end lost 0 bases, the J end lost 8 bases, and 14 bases lay between the germline ends. CDR3 nucleotide sequence: TGTGCCAGCAGCCAAGAACCAACGAGGAATGATGAGCAGTTCTTC. It encodes CASSQEPTRNDEQFF.

Turning to this clonotype: At one boundary the junction diverges from the germline segment, which might be a read error. This chain joins TRBV28 and TRBJ1-2, with 7 positions matching TRBD1. The CDR3 is 12 amino acids. In germline, CDR1 is MDHEN, CDR2 SYDVKM. The CDR3 bases are TGTGCCAGCAGTACAGGGGATTTTGGCCACACCTTC. This gives the protein CASSTGDFGHTF.

This clonotype was observed a single time. CDR3 sequence (DNA): TGTGCCAGCAACCCGACAGGGCTGAACACCGGGGAGCTGTTTTTT. Amino acid sequence: CASNPTGLNTGELFF. The V gene is TRBV28, the J gene TRBJ2-2; 7 bases line up with TRBD1. Germline CDR1 and CDR2: MDHEN and SYDVKM. CDR3 length equals 15 residues. V was clipped by 7 bases and J by 1 base; unmatched bases: 6.

This clonotype was seen many times. The rearrangement joins TRBV6-1 to TRBJ2-3; 9 bases match TRBD1. This CDR3 has 15 residues. V trimming: 6 bases; J trimming: 5 bases; junction bases outside the gene matches: 9. Germline assignment: CDR1 MNHNS and CDR2 SASEGT. The DNA of the CDR3 is TGTGCCAGCAGCGACCGGGACAGGGAGCGAGATACGCAGTATTTT. Its translation is CASSDRDRERDTQYF.

This clonotype appeared a few times. The chain uses TRBV12-3 or TRBV12-4 and TRBJ1-6; perhaps TRBD1 as D (6 bases). This CDR3 is built from 16 residues. The V and J ends lost 8 bases and 4 bases respectively, with 18 bases between them. CDR3 protein: CASSKERGRYNSPLHF. CDR3 nucleotides: TGTGCCAGCTCGAAGGAAAGGGGGAGGTATAATTCACCCCTCCACTTT.

This clonotype was seen at least ten times. The chain couples TRBV28 to TRBJ2-7; D not resolved. V gave up 4 bases and J gave up 1 base, with 11 bases separating them. Germline V gene sequence: CDR1 MDHEN, CDR2 SYDVKM. This CDR3 spans 14 amino acids. The DNA of the CDR3 is TGTGCCAGCAGTTATGGGTTGAGGTCCTACGAGCAGTACTTC. It translates to CASSYGLRSYEQYF.

At least ten counts were recorded for this clonotype. This chain joins TRBV6-1 and TRBJ2-5; possibly TRBD2 for D (5 bases). This CDR3 has 14 residues. V was cut by 6 bases and J by 5 bases, with 16 bases left in between. The germline gives CDR1 MNHNS, CDR2 SASEGT. CDR3 region: CASRLAQVGETQYF. DNA for the CDR3: TGTGCCAGCAGGCTAGCCCAGGTTGGGGAGACCCAGTACTTC.